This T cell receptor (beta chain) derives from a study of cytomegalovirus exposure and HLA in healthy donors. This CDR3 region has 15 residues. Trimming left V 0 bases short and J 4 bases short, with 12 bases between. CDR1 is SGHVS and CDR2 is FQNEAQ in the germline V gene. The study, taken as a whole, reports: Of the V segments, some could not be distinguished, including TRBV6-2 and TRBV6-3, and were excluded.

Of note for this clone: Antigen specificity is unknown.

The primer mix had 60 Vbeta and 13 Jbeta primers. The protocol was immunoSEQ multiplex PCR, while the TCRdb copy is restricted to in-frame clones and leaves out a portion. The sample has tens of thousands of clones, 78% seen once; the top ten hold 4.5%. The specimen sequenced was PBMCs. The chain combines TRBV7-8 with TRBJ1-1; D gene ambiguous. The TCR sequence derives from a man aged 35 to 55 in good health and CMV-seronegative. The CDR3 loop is CASSLAGGFGTEAFF. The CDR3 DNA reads TGTGCCAGCAGCTTAGCGGGCGGGTTCGGCACTGAAGCTTTCTTT.